The entry that follows covers one T cell receptor beta chain sequence. Preparation of naive CD8 libraries involved roughly 19,000 to 1,100,000 sorted cells and 10%, 30% or 50% RNA. One entry per CDR3 protein results from TCRdb running MiXCR on the PCR reads. The sample has around 480,000 distinct CDR3 sequences; less than 30% are singletons. This sample was included in a study of molecular identifiers for immune sequencing clone quantification. Per the germline V gene, CDR1 is DFQATT and CDR2 is SNEGSKA (reference sequence). The CDR3 extends over 15 amino acids. With 4 bases removed from V and 0 bases from J, the gap between germline ends came to 16 bases.

The receptor's source is a human donor in good health. Some libraries in this study had Jurkat cell RNA spiked in. The rearrangement uses TRBV20-1 and TRBJ2-7; unclear D gene. The specimen was naive CD8+ T cells from blood, with Jurkat cell RNA spiked in. Subset here: FACS-sorted CD8+CD4-CCR7+CD45RA+ naive T cells. The CDR3: CSAISAEPSSYEQYF. DNA of the CDR3: TGCAGTGCTATAAGCGCAGAACCAAGCTCCTACGAGCAGTACTTC.